The subject of this entry is one TCR beta chain. This clone's antigen is unknown. The record has no base qualities; no much larger clone is one base away. Its CDR3 holds 15 amino acids, cysteine through phenylalanine. The only DNA kept is the CDR3, 45 bases in frame from the first base. Relative to germline, V is missing 3 bases and J is missing 5 bases, with 8 bases of the junction outside any gene match. Per the germline V gene, WSHSY is the CDR1 and SAAADI is the CDR2. In total, 666 healthy bone marrow donors made up the cohort. At the time of sampling, every cohort member was nominally healthy, though immune exposures that went unrecorded were likely present. The donor was CMV seronegative and belonged to the group of more than 300 seronegative cohort members. Each donor provided a peripheral blood sample, and peripheral blood mononuclear cells were used for TCR beta sequencing. The Qiagen DNeasy Blood Extraction Kit was used to extract genomic DNA from the blood cell samples.

This sample stems from a study of cytomegalovirus exposure and HLA in healthy donors (dated by TCRdb to 2016 to 2017). About the study as a whole: In an earlier analysis of some 550 of the donors, approximately 300 Gb of sequence data and approximately 100 million unique TCR beta sequences from roughly 180 million T cells were reported. HLA typing included class I and class II loci at four-digit resolution. Across approximately 420 genotyped donors of the cohort, an average of about 200,000 unique TCR beta nucleotide sequences per donor were sequenced, and roughly 20% of those sequences were non-productive. All discovery cohort repertoires had been generated on a single sequencing platform. Of the roughly 430 genotyped donors, around 81% fell in the genetic ancestry cluster associated with self-reported Caucasian donors. An early release that covered roughly 600 HLA-typed donors contained approximately 320 gigabases of sequencing data and 80 million or so unique TCR sequences. The T cell repertoires of several hundred subjects were profiled by immunosequencing and related to cytomegalovirus serostatus. Because of strong linkage in the cohort, five DR-DQ haplotypes were treated as single units for association and clustering. Along with the approximately 670-subject first cohort, a separate validation cohort of over a hundred different subjects was used. Typing coverage varied by locus: roughly 629-630 donors for A, B, C, DRB1 and DQB1; approximately 500 for DQA1; 606 for DPA1; under 490 for DPB1. Genome-wide SNP genotypes for about 60% of the roughly 670 donors were used in a later genetic analysis, which treated that subset as a discovery cohort. In an earlier analysis of roughly 580 of the donors, high-throughput TCR beta sequencing was used to judge whether each TCR beta V gene segment behaved as functional or pseudogenic. Alongside the repertoire data, information on donor age, sex, ethnicity and CMV serostatus was compiled. The study aimed to test whether signatures of past pathogen exposure could be identified by cataloging public T cell receptors. Rather than drawing on any new phenotypic data, the later analysis identified candidate immune exposures from TCR beta sequences and the way those sequences occurred across donors. The study combined high-throughput TCR immunosequencing, statistical association of individual TCRs with disease status, and machine learning to predict cytomegalovirus infection status. A later analysis re-examined previously published TCR beta repertoires from 610 or so donors and added high-resolution HLA genotyping to investigate patterns of TCR occurrence. Here is what the overall study found, with its caveats: An association between a missense DCLRE1C variant and V-gene and J-gene trimming of TCR beta chains was found in a later genetic analysis and replicated in an independent cohort. Strong co-occurrence of HLA alleles, especially DR and DQ, made assigning TCR associations to individual alleles difficult. According to the authors, the approach could potentially be generalized to other disease states and immunological phenotypes. A total of fewer than 200 TCR beta chains were listed by the study as associated with cytomegalovirus. According to a later analysis, parvovirus B19, influenza, CMV and Epstein-Barr virus appeared linked to several top co-occurrence clusters. Most TCR sequences were observed very rarely across donors, whereas some public TCRs were present in many individuals. According to a later genetic analysis, donors in an Asian-associated ancestry cluster had fewer N-insertions in productive TCRs than the roughly 670-donor mean. In this cohort, only TCR beta chains were sequenced, and detectable features were limited by the absence of alpha or paired-chain data. Some IMGT-functional V segments, including TRBV6-2 and TRBV6-3, could not be distinguished by the 87-base-pair reads and were therefore excluded. A later analysis found that most CMV-associated TCR beta chains appeared HLA-restricted, with HLA associations seemingly driven largely by CMV exposure. In vitro tests confirmed that three of the cytomegalovirus-associated TCR beta chains recognize cytomegalovirus antigens. A later analysis found that HLA-associated TCR beta chains were more clonally expanded and had lower generation probabilities than equally common non-associated chains. A later analysis associated some 17,000 TCR beta sequences with specific HLA alleles at a false discovery rate of 0.05. Linkage disequilibrium might explain the correlated functional status among segregating V segments, but an unknown experimental factor could not be excluded. A cluster of highly shared sequence variants was judged likely to represent a technical artifact of the sequencing pipeline. The presence/absence analyses assumed that sequencing depth was roughly uniform across donors, and that assumption may not be true. HLA typing was unavailable for some donors at each locus, so association tests used only the typed subset. In an earlier analysis of several hundred of the donors, most TCR beta V segments were observed in productive rearrangements about 87% or about 30% of the time, broadly matching IMGT annotations. A later analysis found that TCR association rates varied across HLA loci, with DRB1 alleles showing the most associated TCRs and HLA-C alleles the fewest. A further reported finding was that TCR beta sequences accurately predicted the HLA-A and HLA-B alleles for most subjects in the first cohort. For the cohort, immune exposure information was limited to CMV serostatus. Because counts were too low, seventeen rarely observed V segments, including chromosome 9 orphons, were left out of the earlier analysis of about 500 of the donors. The classifier was reported to diagnose cytomegalovirus status with high specificity and sensitivity in both the original cohort and the validation cohort.

Libraries were built with the immunoSEQ multiplex PCR assay. For the multiplex PCR, a mixture combining 60 forward primers for TCR Vbeta segments and 13 reverse primers for TCR Jbeta segments was used. The CDR3 region of rearranged TCR beta genes was amplified from genomic DNA by a multiplex PCR assay. The Illumina HiSeq System was used to sequence the amplified TCR beta libraries as 87-base-pair reads. Concerning the study's data processing: A later analysis counted about 80 million unique TCR beta chains across the roughly 700 repertoires, and around 9.9 million of these chains were shared by at least two donors. Raw reads were error-corrected and collapsed into unique sequences by a nearest-neighbor algorithm in which closely related sequences were merged to remove PCR and sequencing errors. CDR3 sequences were aligned to IMGT reference sequences to assign V, D and J gene segments. For a sequence to be retained, at least a six-nucleotide match to both a V gene segment and a J gene segment was required. Rearrangements were classified as productive when the CDR3 lacked stop codons and remained in frame with V and J, and all other rearrangements were classified as non-productive. CDR3 was defined according to IMGT convention as the region running from the second conserved V-encoded cysteine to the conserved J-encoded phenylalanine. The earlier analysis of about 560 of the donors excluded any sequence lacking an unambiguous match to a single V gene segment. In an earlier analysis of some 590 of the donors, a V segment was called functional when productive rearrangements were above 56.7%, and segregating when the standard deviation between donors exceeded 5%. To diagnose cytomegalovirus status from the catalog of TCR beta chain sequences, a statistical classification framework was built. V and J gene assignment, in a later analysis, came from comparing TCR nucleotide sequences with IMGT/GENE-DB human TR gene sequences. Using the TCRdist pipeline, a later analysis assigned CDR3 sequences along with most-parsimonious VDJ recombination scenarios. In a later analysis, each TCR beta chain was defined by its CDR3 amino acid sequence together with its V-gene family, and reads lacking a unique V-gene family were excluded. In a later analysis, 500 to 650 highly shared, low-generation-probability nucleotide sequences were removed to address suspected cross-contamination and a sequencing artifact. In a later analysis, a clonal expansion index for each public chain was calculated from normalized within-repertoire ranks of inferred template counts. In a later analysis, generation probabilities were computed with a VDJ recombination model fitted to out-of-frame rearrangements, and the resulting probabilities were checked against IGoR. A later analysis scored TCR-TCR, TCR-HLA and TCR-CMV co-occurrence with hypergeometric tests, applying a repertoire-size bias correction to TCR pairs. A later analysis estimated false discovery rates by permuting HLA or CMV assignments 20 times. In a later analysis, co-occurring TCRs were grouped using DBSCAN, and TCRdist sequence similarity was added for clustering within HLA-allele-positive subsets. Co-occurrence clustering excluded repertoires with fewer than 30,000 or more than 120,000 public chains, plus five with anomalous nucleotide sharing. Not all clones reach the TCRdb copy of this immuneACCESS table, which keeps in-frame sequences only. Checked studies attribute under half of the gap to unresolved V genes and leave the rest unexplained. V, J and clone size are those of that table, while D and trimming were read from the DNA. The sample table holds about 250,000 clones, of which around 80% were seen once. In total, the top ten clones hold about 0.45% of the sample.

This receptor was obtained from a boy aged 10-17 years in good health and CMV-seronegative. The sequence is built from TRBV10-2 and TRBJ2-7; 9 bases in between match TRBD1. Sequences were obtained from PBMCs. The CDR3: CASSDGTGTVDEQYF. Read as DNA, the sequence is TGCGCCAGCAGTGATGGGACAGGGACAGTCGACGAGCAGTACTTC.